The clone carrying this TCR beta chain came up a few times. What it recognizes is unknown. Running of the v3.0 immunoSEQ assay took place at survey level. The table came from immunoSEQ multiplex PCR; TCRdb's copy has only in-frame clones and leaves some out. The top ten hold more than 4% of the sample, which has about 20,000 clones, about four fifths seen once. This sample stems from a study of long-term antiretroviral therapy in people with HIV. Study background: The earliest samples predate the 2015 immediate-ART recommendation by about a decade. Study-level points and caveats: Collection spanned 2004 to 2017; ART regimens may be less effective than current ones.

From germline, CDR1 is LNHDA and CDR2 SQIVND (reference sequence). V was trimmed by 5 bases and J by 6 bases, leaving 14 bases between them. The CDR3 loop spans 14 amino acids. No fewer than two post-ART and no fewer than one pre-ART PBMC samples existed for each donor. Specimens retained about 0.95-11 million cryopreserved PBMC preceding DNA extraction. The chain combines TRBV19 with TRBJ1-5; D is perhaps TRBD1 (5 bases). Sequenced here: unsorted PBMCs, sampled around 5.9 years after starting antiretroviral therapy. The clonotype originates from a young man with HIV. The CDR3 nucleotides read TGTGCCAGTAGTTCGCAGGGTTGGGGTCAGCCCCAGCATTTT. This sequence encodes CASSSQGWGQPQHF. Full variable domain (remainder filled in from reference TRBV19 and TRBJ1-5): DGGITQSPKYLFRKEGQNVTLSCEQNLNHDAMYWYRQDPGQGLRLIYYSQIVNDFQKGDIAEGYSVSREKKESFPLTVTSAQKNPTAFYLCASSSQGWGQPQHFGDGTRLSIL.